This is a list of T cell receptor beta chains from one sample in a study of cytomegalovirus exposure and HLA in healthy donors. Produced via immunoSEQ multiplex PCR; TCRdb's table is partial and in-frame only. This sample has 150,000 to 160,000 clones, with roughly 80% found just once. The sample comprised PBMCs. The receptor source for this set is a man aged 30 to 39 in good health and CMV-seropositive. Each CDR3 is given with its conserved first and last residue. The D gene is left open where the match is weak. The size entry is marked missing in some rows and otherwise reads once, few, many or a size class.

V: TRBV7-8
D: TRBD2
J: TRBJ2-7
size: .
CDR3: CASSLVGSGVGEQYF
DNA: TGTGCCAGCAGCTTAGTTGGTAGCGGGGTGGGCGAGCAGTACTTC

V: TRBV4-3
D: TRBD1
J: TRBJ2-7
size: .
CDR3: CASSQDLDRGTAQYF
DNA: TGCGCCAGCAGCCAAGATCTGGACAGGGGGACGGCCCAGTACTTC

V: TRBV19
D: .
J: TRBJ1-5
size: .
CDR3: CASNYQPQHF
DNA: TGTGCCAGTAACTATCAGCCCCAGCATTTT

V: TRBV2
D: .
J: TRBJ2-5
size: .
CDR3: CASTQEGGPETQYF
DNA: TGTGCCAGCACTCAAGAGGGGGGGCCAGAGACCCAGTACTTC

V: TRBV19
D: .
J: TRBJ1-6
size: .
CDR3: CASSTGETYNSPLHF
DNA: TGTGCCAGTAGTACAGGGGAGACCTATAATTCACCCCTCCACTTT

V: TRBV7-9
D: TRBD1
J: TRBJ1-2
size: .
CDR3: CASRQTGAYGYTF
DNA: TGTGCCAGCAGACAAACAGGGGCCTATGGCTACACCTTC

V: TRBV25-1
D: .
J: TRBJ2-2
size: .
CDR3: CASSGIQGSPTATGELFF
DNA: TGTGCCAGCAGTGGAATACAGGGCTCACCGACTGCTACCGGGGAGCTGTTTTTT

V: TRBV19
D: TRBD1
J: TRBJ2-3
size: .
CDR3: CASSGGQVSTDTQYF
DNA: TGTGCCAGTAGTGGGGGACAGGTTAGCACAGATACGCAGTATTTT

V: TRBV30
D: .
J: TRBJ1-1
size: .
CDR3: CAWGGGITGKATEAFF
DNA: TGTGCCTGGGGGGGAGGTATAACGGGGAAGGCGACTGAAGCTTTCTTT

V: TRBV27
D: .
J: TRBJ1-2
size: .
CDR3: CASSLSRAGYGYTF
DNA: TGTGCCAGCAGTTTAAGCAGGGCAGGGTATGGCTACACCTTC

V: TRBV25-1
D: .
J: TRBJ2-3
size: .
CDR3: CASSEGWGLGTDTQYF
DNA: TGTGCCAGCAGTGAAGGCTGGGGCTTGGGGACAGATACGCAGTATTTT

V: TRBV19
D: .
J: TRBJ1-2
size: .
CDR3: CATSDSTNYGYTF
DNA: TGTGCCACCTCGGACAGTACTAACTATGGCTACACCTTC

V: TRBV7-2
D: .
J: TRBJ2-3
size: .
CDR3: CASSLGGPAMDTQYF
DNA: TGTGCCAGCAGCCTGGGAGGTCCAGCGATGGATACGCAGTATTTT

V: TRBV15
D: TRBD1
J: TRBJ1-1
size: .
CDR3: CATSREGTVNTEAFF
DNA: TGTGCCACCAGCAGAGAAGGGACAGTTAACACTGAAGCTTTCTTT

V: TRBV19
D: TRBD1
J: TRBJ2-7
size: .
CDR3: CASIGTDSYEQYF
DNA: TGTGCCAGTATCGGGACAGACTCCTACGAGCAGTACTTC

V: TRBV9
D: .
J: TRBJ2-3
size: .
CDR3: CASSVDEGEGAYSTDTQYF
DNA: TGTGCCAGCAGCGTAGATGAAGGGGAAGGGGCGTATAGCACAGATACGCAGTATTTT

V: TRBV30
D: .
J: TRBJ2-1
size: .
CDR3: CAWSVSWEQFF
DNA: TGTGCCTGGAGTGTCAGTTGGGAGCAGTTCTTC

V: TRBV27
D: .
J: TRBJ1-2
size: once
CDR3: CASSLNRAYGYTF
DNA: TGTGCCAGCAGCCTGAACAGGGCGTATGGCTACACCTTC

V: TRBV4-1
D: TRBD1
J: TRBJ2-7
size: .
CDR3: CASSLGTANSYEQYF
DNA: TGCGCCAGCAGCCTCGGGACAGCCAACTCCTACGAGCAGTACTTC

V: TRBV29-1
D: .
J: TRBJ1-2
size: .
CDR3: CSVEGYSSYGYTF
DNA: TGCAGCGTTGAAGGGTATTCGAGCTATGGCTACACCTTC

V: TRBV6-5
D: TRBD1
J: TRBJ1-5
size: .
CDR3: CASSYRGTGDQPQHF
DNA: TGTGCCAGCAGTTACAGAGGGACAGGGGATCAGCCCCAGCATTTT

V: TRBV11-3
D: .
J: TRBJ2-2
size: .
CDR3: CASSPTANTGELFF
DNA: TGTGCCAGCAGCCCCACAGCGAACACCGGGGAGCTGTTTTTT

V: TRBV19
D: TRBD2
J: TRBJ2-7
size: .
CDR3: CASSIGTSGTDEQYF
DNA: TGTGCCAGTAGTATTGGGACTAGCGGGACGGACGAGCAGTACTTC

V: TRBV5-4
D: .
J: TRBJ2-7
size: .
CDR3: CASSRIGRDNYEQYF
DNA: TGTGCCAGCAGCCGCATCGGCCGGGACAACTACGAGCAGTACTTC

V: TRBV5-1
D: TRBD2
J: TRBJ2-5
size: .
CDR3: CASSPGLAGGRPETQYF
DNA: TGCGCCAGCAGCCCGGGACTAGCGGGGGGCCGGCCGGAGACCCAGTACTTC

V: TRBV27
D: TRBD2
J: TRBJ2-1
size: .
CDR3: CASRTLAGYNEQFF
DNA: TGTGCCAGCCGAACCCTAGCGGGATACAATGAGCAGTTCTTC

V: TRBV7-9
D: .
J: TRBJ1-1
size: .
CDR3: CASSLALQVSTEAFF
DNA: TGTGCCAGCAGCTTAGCGCTCCAGGTCTCCACTGAAGCTTTCTTT

V: TRBV9
D: .
J: TRBJ2-7
size: .
CDR3: CASSGPGEGEQYF
DNA: TGTGCCAGCAGCGGGCCAGGGGAAGGGGAGCAGTACTTC

V: TRBV4-3
D: .
J: TRBJ2-6
size: few
CDR3: CASSHTDRAGANVLTF
DNA: TGCGCCAGCAGCCATACGGACAGAGCTGGGGCCAACGTCCTGACTTTC

V: TRBV7-9
D: TRBD1
J: TRBJ1-1
size: once
CDR3: CASSSLQGIAFF
DNA: TGTGCCAGCAGCTCTTTACAGGGGATAGCTTTCTTT

V: TRBV25-1
D: .
J: TRBJ2-7
size: .
CDR3: CASSADSYEQYF
DNA: TGTGCCAGCAGTGCGGACAGCTACGAGCAGTACTTC

V: TRBV9
D: TRBD1
J: TRBJ2-3
size: .
CDR3: CASSVAQGATDTQYF
DNA: TGTGCCAGCAGCGTAGCCCAGGGGGCAACGGATACGCAGTATTTT

V: TRBV6-4
D: .
J: TRBJ1-1
size: .
CDR3: CASRDSGTPFTEAFF
DNA: TGTGCCAGCAGAGACTCCGGGACACCCTTCACTGAAGCTTTCTTT

V: TRBV4-3
D: TRBD2
J: TRBJ2-3
size: .
CDR3: CASSRALRTSGAYTDTQYF
DNA: TGCGCCAGCAGCCGCGCCCTCCGGACTAGCGGGGCATACACAGATACGCAGTATTTT

V: TRBV9
D: .
J: TRBJ1-5
size: once
CDR3: CASSVGGPTSNQPQHF
DNA: TGTGCCAGCAGCGTAGGGGGGCCTACAAGCAATCAGCCCCAGCATTTT

V: TRBV4-1
D: TRBD1
J: TRBJ1-1
size: .
CDR3: CASSQIMTGAPEPIYEAFF
DNA: TGCGCCAGCAGCCAAATAATGACAGGGGCGCCCGAGCCGATTTATGAAGCTTTCTTT

V: TRBV7-6
D: .
J: TRBJ2-1
size: once
CDR3: CATSGDGNEQFF
DNA: TGTGCCACCTCGGGAGATGGGAATGAGCAGTTCTTC

V: TRBV28
D: .
J: TRBJ2-7
size: few
CDR3: CASSFTGWAPYEQYF
DNA: TGTGCCAGCAGTTTCACAGGGTGGGCGCCCTACGAGCAGTACTTC

V: TRBV27
D: TRBD1
J: TRBJ1-2
size: few
CDR3: CASRTGANYGYTF
DNA: TGTGCCAGCAGGACAGGGGCTAACTATGGCTACACCTTC

V: TRBV27
D: TRBD2
J: TRBJ2-2
size: few
CDR3: CASSPRIAGANTGELFF
DNA: TGTGCCAGCAGTCCCCGAATAGCGGGGGCGAACACCGGGGAGCTGTTTTTT

V: TRBV28
D: TRBD1
J: TRBJ2-5
size: .
CDR3: CASSRDRFRSSETQYF
DNA: TGTGCCAGCAGCAGGGACAGGTTTCGATCTTCGGAGACCCAGTACTTC

V: TRBV4-1
D: .
J: TRBJ2-5
size: .
CDR3: CASSQEGHGFGETQYF
DNA: TGCGCCAGCAGCCAAGAGGGACATGGATTCGGGGAGACCCAGTACTTC

V: TRBV7-9
D: TRBD1
J: TRBJ2-7
size: .
CDR3: CASSSGQASYEQYF
DNA: TGTGCCAGCAGCTCGGGACAGGCCTCCTACGAGCAGTACTTC

V: TRBV5-1
D: .
J: TRBJ1-4
size: .
CDR3: CASSLDSLGEKLFF
DNA: TGCGCCAGCAGTTTGGACAGCTTAGGAGAAAAACTGTTTTTT

V: TRBV27
D: .
J: TRBJ2-7
size: .
CDR3: CASRQGAYEQYF
DNA: TGTGCCAGCAGACAGGGCGCCTACGAGCAGTACTTC